The sequence of this T cell receptor beta chain was determined in a study of T cell repertoires in cytomegalovirus infection. The V end lost 1 base, the J end lost 4 bases, and 10 bases lay between the germline ends. CDR3 length equals 14 residues. Germline V gene data show CDR1 as SEHNR and CDR2 as FQNEAQ (reference sequence). TCRdb re-analysed the reads in MiXCR, keeping a single row per CDR3 protein. Here the sample spans under 350,000 distinct CDR3 sequences, 9.6% being singletons. The specimen sequenced was PBMCs. This receptor was taken from a human donor in good health (CMV status not recorded). Some clones in this sample may be carry-over from other donors' samples. The chain couples TRBV7-9 to TRBJ1-1, with D uncertain. As DNA, the CDR3 is TGTGCCAGCAGCTTAGACCCTTCGCGCACTGAAGCTTTCTTT. As protein: CASSLDPSRTEAFF.